This TCR beta chain is drawn from a study of a mutant IDH1 vaccine in newly diagnosed glioma. Study overall: Radiotherapy alone preceded vaccination by 4-6 weeks; alternatively, vaccination started with temozolomide cycles. Averaging around 42 years of age, treated patients were about 62% male and 37.5% female. Study results and limitations: Top-clonotype changes in peripheral T cells seemed unrelated to pseudoprogression.

The CDR3 sequence is 16 residues long. Germline loops: CDR1 SGHNT, CDR2 YYREEE (reference sequence). Trimming removed 4 bases from V and 7 bases from J; junction bases left unmatched: 16. Concerning this clone itself: Its antigen is not identified.

Assay used: immunoSEQ multiplex PCR; TCRdb lists only in-frame clones, some missing. The repertoire holds 60,000 or so clones, with about 80% as singletons. Specified time point: week 5, during vaccination. Topical imiquimod was applied with each vaccine dose, which held 300 ug of mutant IDH1 20-mer peptide. This receptor was obtained from a woman aged 50 to 65 with glioma. V gene TRBV5-4 combines with J gene TRBJ2-7; 8 nucleotides align to TRBD2. Sequencing was performed on PBMCs, taken from a glioma patient whose treatment included an IDH1 peptide vaccine. The CDR3 protein is CASSPTGGGQSREQYF. As DNA, the CDR3 is TGTGCCAGCAGCCCAACGGGGGGGGGCCAATCGAGAGAGCAGTACTTC.